This T cell receptor beta chain was recovered during a study of blood T cell repertoires in COVID-19. Study at large: Samples taken during acute and convalescent COVID-19 were collected in the United States, Italy and Spain.

Germline trimming cut 6 bases from V and 7 bases from J; bases unmatched to any gene: 8. The CDR3 consists of 14 residues. CDR1 is MNHEY and CDR2 is SVGEGT in the germline V gene. Some clones are missing from TCRdb's copy, which holds only in-frame ones; the method was immunoSEQ multiplex PCR. The repertoire has tens of thousands of clones, approximately 89% of them found once; the top ten carry 5.8%. The clonotype was recovered from a human donor in a cohort sampled during active COVID-19. The sample consisted of peripheral blood. The chain combines TRBV6-2 or TRBV6-3 with TRBJ2-1, with 8 nucleotides matching TRBD2. The CDR3 loop reads CASSVPGGGNEQFF. The CDR3 coding sequence is TGTGCCAGCAGCGTACCCGGGGGGGGGAATGAGCAGTTCTTC.